These T cell receptor beta chains were read from a single sample in a study of blood T cells in healthy people across ages. TCRdb used MiXCR to reprocess the 5' RACE reads, holding one entry per CDR3 protein. This table has roughly 800,000 distinct CDR3 sequences, approximately 35% appearing once. The source material was blood. The receptors were sampled from a man aged 18 to 29 in good health. CDR3s include the opening cysteine and the closing phenylalanine or tryptophan. D genes are given only for firm matches. Expanded clones get a size class; other rows say once, few or many, or leave the size out.

J: TRBJ2-7
V: TRBV29-1
size: few
D: .
length: 17
DNA: TGCAGCGTTGAAGTCCGGGCCGACATAGGTATTGAATACGAGCAGTACTTC
CDR3: CSVEVRADIGIEYEQYF

J: TRBJ1-5
V: TRBV5-5
size: few
D: .
length: 15
DNA: TGTGCCAGCAGCGATACAGCGATTAGCAATCAGCCCCAGCATTTT
CDR3: CASSDTAISNQPQHF

J: TRBJ2-1
V: TRBV28
size: .
D: .
length: 15
DNA: TGTGCCAGCAGGGAGACCGAACGGGCCTACAATGAGCAGTTCTTC
CDR3: CASRETERAYNEQFF

J: TRBJ2-1
V: TRBV7-2
size: many
D: TRBD2
length: 13
DNA: TGTGCCAGCAGCCCGGGACTACACAATGAGCAGTTCTTC
CDR3: CASSPGLHNEQFF

J: TRBJ2-7
V: TRBV14
size: few
D: TRBD2
length: 14
DNA: TGTGCCAGCAGCCAAGATACTAGCGGCGGCGCGCAGTACTTC
CDR3: CASSQDTSGGAQYF

J: TRBJ2-1
V: TRBV7-9
size: .
D: .
length: 14
DNA: TGTGCCGGCAGCCCCCGGACTGGCTGGAATGAGCAGTTCTTC
CDR3: CAGSPRTGWNEQFF

J: TRBJ2-1
V: TRBV4-3
size: many
D: .
length: 16
DNA: TGCGCCAGCAGCCCACGTAGGGCAGTTTCCTACAATGAGCAGTTCTTC
CDR3: CASSPRRAVSYNEQFF

J: TRBJ1-1
V: TRBV28
size: few
D: TRBD1
length: 16
DNA: TGTGCCAGCAGTTTAGGACAGGACCGATTCGCGGCTGAAGCTTTCTTT
CDR3: CASSLGQDRFAAEAFF

J: TRBJ2-5
V: TRBV20-1
size: few
D: TRBD2
length: 17
DNA: TGCAGTGCTAGAGGCCTTTACACTAGCGGAAGTCAAGAGACCCAGTACTTC
CDR3: CSARGLYTSGSQETQYF

J: TRBJ1-1
V: TRBV7-9
size: few
D: TRBD1
length: 16
DNA: TGTGCCAGCAGCTTAGCAGACAGGGGCCCTGGGACTGAAGCTTTCTTT
CDR3: CASSLADRGPGTEAFF

J: TRBJ2-2
V: TRBV6-2/TRBV6-3
size: .
D: TRBD1
length: 16
DNA: TGTGCCAGCAGTTACACTGAACAGGGGTCTCCCGGGGAGCTGTTTTTT
CDR3: CASSYTEQGSPGELFF

J: TRBJ1-1
V: TRBV7-2
size: .
D: .
length: 13
DNA: TGTGCCAGCAGCCCCCACAGGGAGGCTGAAGCTTTCTTT
CDR3: CASSPHREAEAFF

J: TRBJ2-1
V: TRBV25-1
size: few
D: .
length: 13
DNA: TGTGCCAGCGCGCTGGCATCCTACAATGAGCAGTTCTTC
CDR3: CASALASYNEQFF

J: TRBJ1-1
V: TRBV9
size: few
D: .
length: 11
DNA: TGTGCCAGCAGCCCCCTCACTGAAGCTTTCTTT
CDR3: CASSPLTEAFF

J: TRBJ2-7
V: TRBV12-3/TRBV12-4
size: .
D: TRBD1
length: 13
DNA: TGTGCCAGCAGACCAACAGGGGCCTACGAGCAGTACTTC
CDR3: CASRPTGAYEQYF

J: TRBJ2-7
V: TRBV20-1
size: .
D: .
length: 15
DNA: TGCAGTGCTAGAGATCTGGCCGTTGGTTCCTACGAGCAGTACTTC
CDR3: CSARDLAVGSYEQYF

J: TRBJ2-3
V: TRBV10-3
size: .
D: TRBD2
length: 15
DNA: TGTGCCACCAGTGAGCCGGGGGGGCGTCCAGATACGCAGTATTTT
CDR3: CATSEPGGRPDTQYF

J: TRBJ1-1
V: TRBV20-1
size: few
D: .
length: 13
DNA: TGCAGTGCTAGAGTAGGACAGAACACTGAAGCTTTCTTT
CDR3: CSARVGQNTEAFF

J: TRBJ2-7
V: TRBV5-5
size: few
D: .
length: 14
DNA: TGTGCCAGCAGCTTGGGAGCGGCCACCTACGAGCAGTACTTC
CDR3: CASSLGAATYEQYF

J: TRBJ2-1
V: TRBV7-3
size: .
D: .
length: 16
DNA: TGTGCCAGCAGTCTGAATCGGGACCCCATGGGCAATGAGCAGTTCTTC
CDR3: CASSLNRDPMGNEQFF

J: TRBJ1-6
V: TRBV5-6
size: .
D: .
length: 15
DNA: TGTGCCAGCAGCTTGAGATGGGGGTATAATTCACCCCTCCACTTT
CDR3: CASSLRWGYNSPLHF

J: TRBJ2-7
V: TRBV7-2
size: .
D: TRBD2
length: 16
DNA: TGTGCCAGCAGCCTCACTAGCGGGGGGGCCCCCTACGAGCAGTACTTC
CDR3: CASSLTSGGAPYEQYF

J: TRBJ1-6
V: TRBV6-5
size: .
D: TRBD1
length: 18
DNA: TGTGCCAGCAGTTACGGCCGCGCAGGGGGCGCCGAGAATTCACCCCTCCACTTT
CDR3: CASSYGRAGGAENSPLHF

J: TRBJ1-1
V: TRBV15
size: .
D: .
length: 14
DNA: TGTGCCACCAGCGGAACCGACAGATACACTGAAGCTTTCTTT
CDR3: CATSGTDRYTEAFF

J: TRBJ1-2
V: TRBV4-1
size: many
D: .
length: 16
DNA: TGCGCCAGCAGCCAAGATGGGGGGGTTCCCAACTATGGCTACACCTTC
CDR3: CASSQDGGVPNYGYTF

J: TRBJ2-2
V: TRBV2
size: .
D: TRBD2
length: 15
DNA: TGTGCCAGCAGTGAGGGACTAGGGGACACCGGGGAGCTGTTTTTT
CDR3: CASSEGLGDTGELFF

J: TRBJ2-3
V: TRBV27
size: .
D: .
length: 14
DNA: TGTGCCAGCAGTTTCGCGGGGGCCGCAGATACGCAGTATTTT
CDR3: CASSFAGAADTQYF

J: TRBJ1-2
V: TRBV20-1
size: few
D: .
length: 15
DNA: TGCAGTGCTAGAGATAAGAGGGAGGGCGCGGAGGGCTACACCTTC
CDR3: CSARDKREGAEGYTF

J: TRBJ2-3
V: TRBV2
size: .
D: TRBD2
length: 14
DNA: TGTGCCAGCTTACTAGCGGGGCCTTTAGATACGCAGTATTTT
CDR3: CASLLAGPLDTQYF

J: TRBJ2-3
V: TRBV5-4
size: .
D: .
length: 14
DNA: TGTGCCAGCAGCTGGGGGGTGGACACAGATACGCAGTATTTT
CDR3: CASSWGVDTDTQYF

J: TRBJ1-3
V: TRBV5-5
size: .
D: .
length: 16
DNA: TGTGCCAGCAGCTTGGTGGGTTACAGCTCTGGAAACACCATATATTTT
CDR3: CASSLVGYSSGNTIYF

J: TRBJ1-1
V: TRBV20-1
size: .
D: .
length: 12
DNA: TGCAGTGCTCCCGTGGCAGGTTCTGAAGCTTTCTTT
CDR3: CSAPVAGSEAFF

J: TRBJ2-2
V: TRBV7-9
size: few
D: .
length: 14
DNA: TGTGCCAGCAGCTCACCAACAATCACCGGGGAGCTGTTTTTT
CDR3: CASSSPTITGELFF

J: TRBJ2-3
V: TRBV2
size: .
D: TRBD1
length: 14
DNA: TGTGCCAGCAGTGAAGACAGGGGGCCACCTACGCAGTATTTT
CDR3: CASSEDRGPPTQYF

J: TRBJ1-4
V: TRBV20-1
size: few
D: .
length: 15
DNA: TGCAGTGCTAGAGACTTTACCGCAACTAATGAAAAACTGTTTTTT
CDR3: CSARDFTATNEKLFF

J: TRBJ1-2
V: TRBV20-1
size: few
D: .
length: 15
DNA: TGCAGTGCTAGAGACTCCCGCGGGACCAACTATGGCTACACCTTC
CDR3: CSARDSRGTNYGYTF

J: TRBJ1-1
V: TRBV6-2/TRBV6-3
size: .
D: .
length: 15
DNA: TGTGCCAGCAGTCCTCCGGGACCAGGGAACACTGAAGCTTTCTTT
CDR3: CASSPPGPGNTEAFF

J: TRBJ1-4
V: TRBV15
size: .
D: TRBD1
length: 15
DNA: TGTGCCACCAGCAGAGAGGGGACAGGGGGTGAAAAACTGTTTTTT
CDR3: CATSREGTGGEKLFF

J: TRBJ2-5
V: TRBV11-2
size: many
D: .
length: 13
DNA: TGTGCCAGCAGCTTCCCCGTTGGAGAGACCCAGTACTTC
CDR3: CASSFPVGETQYF

J: TRBJ2-3
V: TRBV20-1
size: few
D: .
length: 14
DNA: TGCAGTGCTAGTGTCCAGGCTGGCACAGATACGCAGTATTTT
CDR3: CSASVQAGTDTQYF

J: TRBJ1-2
V: TRBV6-5
size: .
D: .
length: 13
DNA: TGTGCCAGCACCCGCGGACAGAACTATGGCTACACCTTC
CDR3: CASTRGQNYGYTF

J: TRBJ1-6
V: TRBV6-6
size: .
D: .
length: 15
DNA: TGTGCCAGCATCGAAACTGGGACCAGGTATTCACCCCTCCACTTT
CDR3: CASIETGTRYSPLHF

J: TRBJ2-5
V: TRBV12-3/TRBV12-4
size: few
D: TRBD2
length: 16
DNA: TGTGCCAGCAGTTCAGGACTAGCGGGGGGATCAGAGACCCAGTACTTC
CDR3: CASSSGLAGGSETQYF